These 24 T cell receptor beta chains were sequenced from one sample in a study of blood T cells in healthy people across ages. The authors ran a second PCR of roughly 6 to 12 cycles using a sample-barcoded 5' primer and a J-beta primer mix. TCRdb re-called the 5' RACE reads with MiXCR, one entry per CDR3 protein. The sample has some 1 million distinct CDR3 sequences, 35% to 50% seen once. Material for sequencing was blood. Every receptor here comes from a woman in her sixties in good health.

In this sample, this clonotype turned up many times. The V and J genes are TRBV6-6 and TRBJ2-5, with TRBD1 as a possible D gene (5 bases). This CDR3 spans 13 amino acids. Germline loops: CDR1 MNHNY, CDR2 SVGAGI (reference sequence). Trimming cost V 6 bases and J 0 bases, with 8 bases left between them. The CDR3 DNA sequence: TGTGCCAGCAGGCAGGACAACCAAGAGACCCAGTACTTC. Translated: CASRQDNQETQYF.

A word on this clonotype: The junction differs from germline at one of its ends, possibly a read error. The chain combines TRBV6-5 with TRBJ2-1, with D possibly being TRBD1 (5 bases). The CDR3 loop spans 15 amino acids. The V gene's germline CDR1 is MNHEY and CDR2 SVGAGI. CDR3 DNA sequence: TGTGCCAGCAGTTACGACCCTGACAGTTACAATGAGCGGTTCTTC. Encoded protein: CASSYDPDSYNERFF.

The rearrangement joins TRBV6-2 or TRBV6-3 to TRBJ2-5, with 10 bases aligning to TRBD2. The CDR3 covers 14 residues. CDR1 MNHEY and CDR2 SVGEGT come from the germline V gene. V lost 9 bases, J lost 1 base, and 5 bases stayed unmatched. The CDR3 region is CASRTSGGQETQYF. CDR3 in DNA: TGTGCCAGTCGGACTAGCGGTGGCCAAGAGACCCAGTACTTC.

The V gene is TRBV30, the J gene TRBJ2-5; weak D call: TRBD1 (6 bases). The germline V gene encodes CDR1 GTSNPN and CDR2 SVGIG (reference sequence). The V end lost 2 bases, the J end lost 2 bases, and 9 bases lay between the germline ends. The CDR3 runs 13 residues. The CDR3 is CAWSLQGQETQYF. The CDR3 DNA is TGTGCCTGGAGTCTCCAGGGGCAAGAGACCCAGTACTTC. The entire variable domain, with the rest obtained from reference TRBV30 and TRBJ2-5, is as follows: SQTIHQWPATLVQPVGSPLSLECTVEGTSNPNLYWYRQAAGRGLQLLFYSVGIGQISSEVPQNLSASRPQDRQFILSSKKLLLSDSGFYLCAWSLQGQETQYFGPGTRLLVL.

This clonotype was picked up many times. The V call is TRBV27, the J call TRBJ2-4; a weak D match, TRBD2 (6 bases). This CDR3 contains 14 residues. V shed 2 bases and J shed 1 base, with 6 bases lying between them. Germline V gives CDR1 MNHEY, CDR2 SMNVEV (reference sequence). CDR3 residues: CASSLGGAKNIQYF. CDR3 in DNA: TGTGCCAGCAGTTTAGGAGGGGCCAAAAACATTCAGTACTTC.

This clonotype has only a few counts. The chain links TRBV7-9 to TRBJ2-7; D not certain. Germline CDR1 is SEHNR and CDR2 is FQNEAQ (reference sequence). The CDR3 extends over 12 amino acids. Deletions cut 0 bases from V and 6 bases from J, with 6 bases between. As DNA, the CDR3 is TGTGCCAGCAGCTTAGCGGAGCCCGAGCAGTACTTC. Residues: CASSLAEPEQYF. Full variable domain (outside the CDR3, taken from reference TRBV7-9 and TRBJ2-7): DTGVSQNPRHKITKRGQNVTFRCDPISEHNRLYWYRQTLGQGPEFLTYFQNEAQLEKSRLLSDRFSAERPKGSFSTLEIQRTEQGDSAMYLCASSLAEPEQYFGPGTRLTVT.

As concerns this clonotype: The junction departs from germline at one end; a sequencing error may be responsible. The chain joins TRBV18 to TRBJ2-1, with D unresolved. Looked up from germline, CDR1 is KGHSH and CDR2 is LQKENI. CDR3 length: 13 amino acids. CDR3 sequence: CASSPPTSNEQFF. The DNA of the CDR3 is TGTGCCAGCTCCCCACCAACATCTAATGAGCAGTTCTTC.

The chain joins TRBV6-5 to TRBJ2-3; unclear D gene. The length of the CDR3 is 15 residues. Germline loops: CDR1 MNHEY, CDR2 SVGAGI. Trimming took off 0 bases at V and 4 bases at J, with 11 bases between the two ends. The CDR3, as DNA: TGTGCCAGCAGTTACTCGGAACTTTCGGCAGATACGCAGTATTTT. It yields the protein CASSYSELSADTQYF.

This clonotype has at least ten counts. V gene TRBV5-1 combines with J gene TRBJ2-6, with TRBD1 matching over 7 bases. Germline V gene sequence: CDR1 SGHRS, CDR2 YFSETQ. J was trimmed by 0 bases and V by 0 bases; bases with no gene match: 6. The CDR3 length is 18 residues. In DNA, the CDR3 is TGCGCCAGCAGCTTGGGAGGACAGGTTAGCTCTGGGGCCAACGTCCTGACTTTC. Its protein is CASSLGGQVSSGANVLTF.

The chain combines TRBV7-2 with TRBJ2-2; D is undetermined. The CDR3 spans 14 residues. Germline V gene sequence: CDR1 SGHTA, CDR2 FQGNSA. The V end lost 3 bases, the J end lost 5 bases, and 10 bases lay between the germline ends. The CDR3 DNA sequence: TGTGCCAGCAGCTTGGCCCGGGCGACCGGGGAGCTGTTTTTT. Protein product: CASSLARATGELFF. Combining the CDR3 with reference TRBV7-2 and TRBJ2-2 gives the whole variable domain GAGVSQSPSNKVTEKGKDVELRCDPISGHTALYWYRQSLGQGLEFLIYFQGNSAPDKSGLPSDRFSAERTGGSVSTLTIQRTQQEDSAVYLCASSLARATGELFFGEGSRLTVL.

The chain has TRBV27 and TRBJ2-7, with D unresolved. CDR1 is MNHEY and CDR2 is SMNVEV in the germline V gene (reference sequence). The CDR3 loop spans 15 amino acids. The germline V and J ends were trimmed by 9 bases and 2 bases, with 20 bases remaining between them. The CDR3 here is CASPYRPLDAYEQYF. DNA for the CDR3: TGTGCCAGTCCCTACCGGCCCCTTGACGCCTACGAGCAGTACTTC.

This chain links TRBV20-1 with TRBJ1-4, with 8 bases aligning to TRBD1. V gave up 0 bases and J gave up 4 bases; unmatched junction bases: 4. The germline V gene encodes CDR1 DFQATT and CDR2 SNEGSKA (reference sequence). This CDR3 is built from 15 residues. The CDR3 nucleotides read TGCAGTGCTAGAGACCACAGGGGGAATAATGAAAAACTGTTTTTT. Its protein is CSARDHRGNNEKLFF.

The chain carries TRBV20-1 and TRBJ1-5; D call uncertain. Germline V CDR1 and CDR2: DFQATT, SNEGSKA (reference sequence). The ends were cut back, 0 bases at V and 4 bases at J, with 19 bases in the middle. CDR3 size: 17 residues. CDR3 in DNA: TGCAGTGCTAGAGATAGTGGCGGTGAGTTGGGGAATCAGCCCCAGCATTTT. It specifies CSARDSGGELGNQPQHF.

This clonotype was observed at least ten times. The chain links TRBV2 to TRBJ2-3; 8 bases fit TRBD1. Trimming cost V 1 base and J 2 bases; bases outside gene matches: 2. The CDR3 contains 15 residues. Germline values: CDR1 SNHLY, CDR2 FYNNEI. In nucleotides, the CDR3 is TGTGCCAGCAGTGAAGTACAGGGGGTCACAGATACGCAGTATTTT. Amino acid sequence: CASSEVQGVTDTQYF.

This clonotype has more than one count but fewer than ten. The chain carries TRBV20-1 and TRBJ1-2; 7 nucleotides agree with TRBD1. CDR1 is DFQATT and CDR2 is SNEGSKA in the germline V gene (reference sequence). The CDR3 totals 14 residues. With 1 base clipped from V and 4 bases from J, the junction kept 6 bases outside the gene matches. CDR3 DNA sequence: TGCAGTGCTAGAGGACAGGGAGGGTTCTATGGCTACACCTTC. Translating gives CSARGQGGFYGYTF.

This chain connects TRBV7-8 to TRBJ1-2, with a tentative D call TRBD1 (6 bases). Germline-derived CDR1 and CDR2 are SGHVS and FQNEAQ. This CDR3 comprises 15 residues. Trimming took 1 base from V and 4 from J, leaving 13 bases between them. This CDR3 reads CASSLVGGTGYGYTF. As DNA, the CDR3 is TGTGCCAGCAGCTTAGTTGGGGGCACGGGCTATGGCTACACCTTC.

The chain links TRBV12-3 or TRBV12-4 to TRBJ2-3; the D is unclear. V was shortened by 0 bases and J by 8 bases, with 12 bases between the two germline ends. The CDR3 sequence is 14 residues long. The CDR3 DNA reads TGTGCCAGCAGTTTAGCCATGAATGACGCTACGCAGTATTTT. Its protein is CASSLAMNDATQYF.

In this sample, this clonotype turned up many times. V gene TRBV29-1 combines with J gene TRBJ2-7; TRBD1 aligns across 9 bases. The CDR3 extends over 12 amino acids. The germline V gene encodes CDR1 SQVTM and CDR2 ANQGSEA. Trimming cost V 4 bases and J 5 bases; bases outside gene matches: 3. The CDR3 reads CSVVWTGDEQYF. The CDR3 coding sequence is TGCAGCGTTGTATGGACAGGGGACGAGCAGTACTTC.

The chain recombines TRBV6-6 with TRBJ2-6, with no clear D. Trimming shortened V by 3 bases and J by 4 bases, and 16 bases separated the two germline ends. CDR3 length: 17 amino acids. Per the germline V gene, CDR1 is MNHNY and CDR2 is SVGAGI (reference sequence). CDR3 region: CASSYLVGVTGANVLTF. The CDR3 DNA is TGTGCCAGCAGTTATCTTGTTGGTGTTACCGGGGCCAACGTCCTGACTTTC.

This sequence joins TRBV7-9 and TRBJ2-3, with D possibly being TRBD1 (6 bases). Germline V gives CDR1 SEHNR, CDR2 FQNEAQ (reference sequence). The V and J ends lost 5 bases and 0 bases respectively, with 15 bases between them. CDR3 length equals 16 residues. The CDR3 here is CASSPVGAPSTDTQYF. Here the CDR3 DNA reads TGTGCCAGCAGCCCCGTGGGGGCCCCTAGCACAGATACGCAGTATTTT.

This clonotype was counted only a few times. This sequence joins TRBV25-1 and TRBJ1-1; possible D gene TRBD1, 5 bases. CDR1 is MGHDK and CDR2 is SYGVNS in the germline V gene. The CDR3 is made up of 13 amino acids. The V gene lost 6 bases and the J gene lost 1 base, with 9 bases spanning the gap. The DNA for the CDR3 is TGTGCCAGCAGAGCCCAGGGGAACACTGAAGCTTTCTTT. Protein product: CASRAQGNTEAFF.

Concerning this clonotype: A much larger clone is a single base away; this may be a read error. The chain employs TRBV4-1 and TRBJ1-4; 7 nucleotides align to TRBD1. Germline CDR1 is MGHRA and CDR2 is YSYEKL. After removal of 0 bases from V and 6 bases from J, the junction contained 10 bases not matched to a gene. The CDR3 is 17 residues long. The CDR3 DNA reads TGCGCCAGCAGCCAAGAGAGGACGACAGGGCGTGATGAAAAACTGTTTTTT. Translation gives CASSQERTTGRDEKLFF.

This clonotype was seen more than once but under ten times. V usage is TRBV25-1 and J usage is TRBJ2-3; maybe TRBD1 (5 bases). This CDR3 has 15 residues. Germline V gene data show CDR1 as MGHDK and CDR2 as SYGVNS. Deletions cut 0 bases from V and 4 bases from J, with 11 bases between. CDR3 amino acids: CASSEYEQGADTQYF. DNA for the CDR3: TGTGCCAGCAGTGAATATGAGCAGGGCGCAGATACGCAGTATTTT.

In its sample, this clonotype was seen many times. V usage is TRBV28 and J usage is TRBJ2-7; the D gene is possibly TRBD1 (5 bases). CDR3 size: 13 residues. Per germline, CDR1 MDHEN and CDR2 SYDVKM. Trimming took off 3 bases at V and 6 bases at J, with 12 bases between the two ends. The CDR3 bases are TGTGCCAGCAGTTTTGACAGTTCAGCCGAGCAGTACTTC. Its translation: CASSFDSSAEQYF.